This T cell receptor (beta chain) was sequenced during a study of CD8+ T cells in alopecia areata. Study conclusions and caveats: Normal scalp showed lower clonality than lesional scalp, especially alopecia totalis/universalis. Scalp and blood samples kept many expanded lesional clones throughout tofacitinib.

V gave up 3 bases and J gave up 2 bases, with 11 bases separating them. The CDR3 spans 15 residues. Germline lookup yields CDR1 MNHNS and CDR2 SASEGT. RNA extraction and reverse transcription yielded cDNA as sequencing template. Produced via immunoSEQ multiplex PCR; TCRdb's table is partial and in-frame only. The table includes about 250,000 clones, around 64% detected once. As to this clone: What it binds is not known.

The treatment is: oral pan-JAK inhibitor, 5-10 mg twice daily. Specimens obtained from alopecia areata patients comprised lesional scalp punch biopsies and peripheral blood. The TCR was taken from a human donor with alopecia areata. This chain links TRBV6-1 with TRBJ1-5; D gene ambiguous. The specimen comprised CD4+ T cells sorted from blood, sampled around week 52, from a patient treated with tofacitinib. The CDR3 DNA reads as TGTGCCAGCAGTGACGGGAAGTGGGGCAATCAGCCCCAGCATTTT. It codes for CASSDGKWGNQPQHF.